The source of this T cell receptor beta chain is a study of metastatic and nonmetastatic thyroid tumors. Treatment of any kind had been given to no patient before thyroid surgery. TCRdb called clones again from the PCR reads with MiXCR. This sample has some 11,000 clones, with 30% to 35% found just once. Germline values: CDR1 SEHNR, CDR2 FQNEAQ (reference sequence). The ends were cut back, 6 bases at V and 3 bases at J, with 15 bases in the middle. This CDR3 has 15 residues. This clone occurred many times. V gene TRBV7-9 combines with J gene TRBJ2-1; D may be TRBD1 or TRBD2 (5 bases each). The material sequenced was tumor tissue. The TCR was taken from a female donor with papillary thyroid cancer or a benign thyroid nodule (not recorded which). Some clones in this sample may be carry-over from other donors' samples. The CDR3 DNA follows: TGTGCCAGCAGTCCCGGGGCAAAATACTACAATGAGCAGTTCTTC. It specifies CASSPGAKYYNEQFF.